This TCR beta chain was identified in a study of T cells in narcolepsy (dated by TCRdb to between 2017 and 2018). With respect to the entire study: Patients with narcolepsy type 1 or type 2 (NT1, NT2) were enrolled in the study together with healthy control donors. The study used TCR Vbeta sequencing to track clonotypes in blood and CSF while looking for autoreactive T cells in narcolepsy patients that target self-antigens of hypocretin neurons (hypocretin, TRIB2). Summary of the overall study and its limitations: Autoreactive clonotypes were reported to be detected serially in the blood of the same patients and of different patients, but not in the blood of healthy controls. HCRT-specific and TRIB2-specific autoreactive clonotypes were highlighted in plots that compared CD4+ T cell clonotypes in CSF versus blood from the same patient. Patients and controls had comparable numbers of sequenced blood memory CD4+ clonotypes, averaging about 37,000 and 33,000, respectively. Some blood memory CD4+ repertoires from patients and controls contained no sequences matching autoreactive T cell clones.

The library was prepared using the immunoSEQ multiplex PCR assay. Held by TCRdb, this immuneACCESS table contains in-frame sequences only and omits some clones. Under half of the omission traces to an unresolved V gene where checked; the cause of the rest is unknown. This sample holds roughly 25,000 clones; just under 85% were observed only once. Together, the top ten hold approximately 1.4% of the sample. Memory CD4+ T cells were sorted ex vivo from peripheral blood of narcolepsy patients and healthy controls for TCR Vbeta sequencing. About this clone itself: Its antigen remains unidentified. One base away there is no much larger clone; base qualities are not given.

Including cysteine and phenylalanine, the CDR3 has 18 amino acids. Just the 54-base CDR3 DNA is kept, in frame starting at base 1. Trimming leaves V shorter by 1 base and J shorter by 2 bases, with the junction holding 10 bases beyond the gene matches. Per the germline V gene, LGHNA is the CDR1 and YSLEER is the CDR2. The clonotype was recovered from a human donor with narcolepsy. Material for sequencing was CD45RA- memory CD4+ T cells from PBMCs. The sample's cell subset or site, from its label and the paper: memory T cells sorted ex vivo from peripheral blood. The chain is encoded by TRBV4-3 joined to TRBJ2-3, with 9 bases aligning to TRBD2. The nucleotide sequence reads TGCGCCAGCAGCCAAGCGCCATCAATAGCGGGGGCCACAGATACGCAGTATTTT. Its coded protein is CASSQAPSIAGATDTQYF.